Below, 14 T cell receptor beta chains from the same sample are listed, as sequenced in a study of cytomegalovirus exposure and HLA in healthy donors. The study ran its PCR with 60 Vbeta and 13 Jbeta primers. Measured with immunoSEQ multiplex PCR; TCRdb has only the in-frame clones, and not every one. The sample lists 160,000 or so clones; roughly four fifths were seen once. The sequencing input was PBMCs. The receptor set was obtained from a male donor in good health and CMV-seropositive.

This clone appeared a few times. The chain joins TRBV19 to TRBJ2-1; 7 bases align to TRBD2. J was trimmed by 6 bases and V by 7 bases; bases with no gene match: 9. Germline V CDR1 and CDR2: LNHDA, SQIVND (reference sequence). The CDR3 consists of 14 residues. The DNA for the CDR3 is TGTGCCAGTACCATGGTAGCGGGCGGCAATGAGCAGTTCTTC. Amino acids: CASTMVAGGNEQFF. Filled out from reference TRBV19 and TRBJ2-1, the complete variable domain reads DGGITQSPKYLFRKEGQNVTLSCEQNLNHDAMYWYRQDPGQGLRLIYYSQIVNDFQKGDIAEGYSVSREKKESFPLTVTSAQKNPTAFYLCASTMVAGGNEQFFGPGTRLTVL.

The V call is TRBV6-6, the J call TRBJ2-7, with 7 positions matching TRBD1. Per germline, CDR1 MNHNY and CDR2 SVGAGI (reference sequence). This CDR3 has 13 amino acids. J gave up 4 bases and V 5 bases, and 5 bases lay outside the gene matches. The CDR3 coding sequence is TGTGCCAGCAGTAACAGGGACAGTTACGAGCAGTACTTC. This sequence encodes CASSNRDSYEQYF.

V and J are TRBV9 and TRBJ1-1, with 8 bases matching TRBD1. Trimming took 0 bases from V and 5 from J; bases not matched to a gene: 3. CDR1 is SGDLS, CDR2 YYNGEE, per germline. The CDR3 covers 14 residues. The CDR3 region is CASSVVQGATEAFF. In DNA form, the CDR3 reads TGTGCCAGCAGCGTAGTCCAGGGGGCAACTGAAGCTTTCTTT.

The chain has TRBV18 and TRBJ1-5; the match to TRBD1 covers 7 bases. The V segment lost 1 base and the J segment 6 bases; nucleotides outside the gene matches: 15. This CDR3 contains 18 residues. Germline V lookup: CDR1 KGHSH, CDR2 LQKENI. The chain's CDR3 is CASSPLPAGTDPRQPQHF. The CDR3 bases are TGTGCCAGCTCACCACTCCCCGCCGGGACAGATCCCCGTCAGCCCCAGCATTTT.

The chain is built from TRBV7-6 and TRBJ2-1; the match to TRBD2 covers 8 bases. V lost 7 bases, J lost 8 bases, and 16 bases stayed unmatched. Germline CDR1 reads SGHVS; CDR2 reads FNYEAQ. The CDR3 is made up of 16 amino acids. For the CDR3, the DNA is TGTGCCAGCACCGCTCAGGGTTTAGCGGGAAGGGATGAGCAGTTCTTC. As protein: CASTAQGLAGRDEQFF.

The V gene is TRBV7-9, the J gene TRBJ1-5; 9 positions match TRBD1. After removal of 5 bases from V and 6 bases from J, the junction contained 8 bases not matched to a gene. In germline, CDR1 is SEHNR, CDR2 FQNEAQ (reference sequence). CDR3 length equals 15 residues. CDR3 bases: TGTGCCAGCAGCCTGGGACAGGGTATGACTCAGCCCCAGCATTTT. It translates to CASSLGQGMTQPQHF. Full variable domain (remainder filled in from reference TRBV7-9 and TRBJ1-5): DTGVSQNPRHKITKRGQNVTFRCDPISEHNRLYWYRQTLGQGPEFLTYFQNEAQLEKSRLLSDRFSAERPKGSFSTLEIQRTEQGDSAMYLCASSLGQGMTQPQHFGDGTRLSIL.

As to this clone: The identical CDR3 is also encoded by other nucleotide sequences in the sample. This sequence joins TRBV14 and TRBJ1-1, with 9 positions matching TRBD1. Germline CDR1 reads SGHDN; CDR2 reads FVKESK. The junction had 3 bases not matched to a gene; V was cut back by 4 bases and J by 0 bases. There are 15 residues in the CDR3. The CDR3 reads CASSPHRGLNTEAFF. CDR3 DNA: TGTGCCAGCAGCCCTCACAGGGGGCTGAACACTGAAGCTTTCTTT.

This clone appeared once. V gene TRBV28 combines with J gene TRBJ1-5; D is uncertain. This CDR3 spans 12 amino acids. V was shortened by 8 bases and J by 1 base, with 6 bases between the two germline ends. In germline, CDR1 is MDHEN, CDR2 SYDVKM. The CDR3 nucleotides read TGTGCCAGCCACCAGAGCAATCAGCCCCAGCATTTT. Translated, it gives CASHQSNQPQHF.

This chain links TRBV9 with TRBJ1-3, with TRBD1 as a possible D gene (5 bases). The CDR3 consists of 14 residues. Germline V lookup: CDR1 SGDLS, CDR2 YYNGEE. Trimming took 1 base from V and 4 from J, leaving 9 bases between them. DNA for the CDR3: TGTGCCAGCAGCGTATTCGACAGAGGAAACACCATATATTTT. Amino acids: CASSVFDRGNTIYF. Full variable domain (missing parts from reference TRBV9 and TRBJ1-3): DSGVTQTPKHLITATGQRVTLRCSPRSGDLSVYWYQQSLDQGLQFLIQYYNGEERAKGNILERFSAQQFPDLHSELNLSSLELGDSALYFCASSVFDRGNTIYFGEGSWLTVV.

The CDR3 protein is CASSPYSGTGRTGELFF. The CDR3 DNA reads TGTGCCAGCTCACCATACTCCGGGACAGGGCGAACCGGGGAGCTGTTTTTT. J is TRBJ2-2 and V is TRBV18; 9 nucleotides agree with TRBD1. The CDR3 is made up of 17 amino acids. After removal of 2 bases from V and 5 bases from J, the junction contained 9 bases not matched to a gene. Germline values: CDR1 KGHSH, CDR2 LQKENI.

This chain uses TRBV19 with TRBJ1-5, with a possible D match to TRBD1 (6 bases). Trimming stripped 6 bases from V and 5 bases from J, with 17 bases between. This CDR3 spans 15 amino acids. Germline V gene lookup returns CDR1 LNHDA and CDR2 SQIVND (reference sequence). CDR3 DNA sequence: TGTGCCAGTAGCGATTACAGAGGGGGAGATCAGCCCCAGCATTTT. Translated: CASSDYRGGDQPQHF.

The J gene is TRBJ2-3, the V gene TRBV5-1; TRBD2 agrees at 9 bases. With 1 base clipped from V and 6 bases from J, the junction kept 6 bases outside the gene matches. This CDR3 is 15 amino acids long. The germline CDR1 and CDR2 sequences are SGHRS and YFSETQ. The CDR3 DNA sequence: TGCGCCAGCAGCTTGAAACTAGCGGGTCCCGATACGCAGTATTTT. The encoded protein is CASSLKLAGPDTQYF. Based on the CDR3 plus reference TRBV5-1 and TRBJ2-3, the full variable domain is KAGVTQTPRYLIKTRGQQVTLSCSPISGHRSVSWYQQTPGQGLQFLFEYFSETQRNKGNFPGRFSGRQFSNSRSEMNVSTLELGDSALYLCASSLKLAGPDTQYFGPGTRLTVL.

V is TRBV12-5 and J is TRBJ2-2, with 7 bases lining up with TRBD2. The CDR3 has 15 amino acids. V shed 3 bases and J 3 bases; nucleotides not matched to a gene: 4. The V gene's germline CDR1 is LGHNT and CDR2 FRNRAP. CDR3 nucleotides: TGTGCTAGTGGTTTTTCAGCGGGGTACACCGGGGAGCTGTTTTTT. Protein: CASGFSAGYTGELFF.

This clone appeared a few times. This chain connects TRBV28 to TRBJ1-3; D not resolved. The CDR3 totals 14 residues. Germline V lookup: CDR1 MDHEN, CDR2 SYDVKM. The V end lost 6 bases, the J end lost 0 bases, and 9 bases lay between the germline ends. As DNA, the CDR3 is TGTGCCAGCAGCCCCTCCCGCTCTGGAAACACCATATATTTT. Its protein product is CASSPSRSGNTIYF.